This TCR beta chain was captured in a study of technical replicates of blood from several donors. The junction had 6 bases not matched to a gene; V was cut back by 5 bases and J by 5 bases. Germline V gives CDR1 MDHEN, CDR2 SYDVKM. CDR3 size: 14 residues. The assay was immunoSEQ multiplex PCR, and TCRdb's table has in-frame clones only and misses some. The data contain approximately 76,000 clones, more than 85% of them seen just once; the ten biggest clones take up less than 0.3%. The receptor comes from a human donor in good health. This rearrangement joins TRBV28 to TRBJ1-2, with 9 bases aligning to TRBD1. Sequencing was carried out using T cells isolated from PBMCs. The CDR3 coding sequence is TGTGCCAGCAGTGTTACAGGGGGCGGGTATGGCTACACCTTC. Protein: CASSVTGGGYGYTF.